The present T cell receptor (beta chain) was sequenced within a study of T-cell reconstitution after alpha-beta-depleted transplantation in children. For TCRbeta, the library was prepared with unique molecular identifiers. TCRdb independently ran MiXCR on the PCR reads; one entry per CDR3 protein. The data hold approximately 83,000 distinct CDR3 sequences, with 10% to 15% observed a single time. This clonotype was detected ten times or more. The CDR3 extends over 15 amino acids. Germline CDR1 reads SEHNR; CDR2 reads FQNEAQ (reference sequence). V was clipped by 5 bases and J by 6 bases, with 18 bases between them.

This chain connects TRBV7-9 to TRBJ2-3; D is tentatively TRBD1 or TRBD2 (5 bases each). The sequence was collected from a human donor who donated a stem cell graft to a child with inherited bone marrow failure. The specimen comprised PBMCs from the stem cell graft donor, sampled from the stem cell graft. CDR3 loop: CASSASGTHVDTQYF. CDR3 nucleotides: TGTGCCAGCAGCGCATCCGGGACCCATGTGGATACGCAGTATTTT.